Listed here are 3 T cell receptor beta chains from one sample, sequenced in a study of T cells in Graves' hyperthyroidism and ophthalmopathy. Authors of the study amplified TCR beta CDR3 regions from RNA transcripts. A set of HTBI primers served as the primers for a first-round RT-PCR of the TCR CDR3. One entry per CDR3 protein, called by TCRdb with MiXCR from the multiplex PCR reads. The table shows over 350,000 distinct CDR3 sequences, with around 15% occurring only once. The sample consisted of blood. The receptors derive from a man aged 45-65 years with Graves' ophthalmopathy.

This clonotype was recorded a few times. The V call is TRBV20-1, the J call TRBJ2-7, with 10 bases aligning to TRBD2. Germline values: CDR1 DFQATT, CDR2 SNEGSKA (reference sequence). The CDR3 contains 16 residues. V was clipped by 3 bases and J by 7 bases; unmatched bases: 15. The CDR3 loop is CSASWLAGEPYGEQYF. The CDR3 DNA reads TGCAGTGCTAGTTGGCTAGCGGGGGAGCCATATGGGGAGCAGTACTTC.

This clonotype was seen ten or more times. J is TRBJ2-1 and V is TRBV28, with a weak D call TRBD2 (5 bases). Trimming took 1 base from V and 8 from J, leaving 18 bases between them. There are 16 residues in the CDR3. Germline CDR1 and CDR2: MDHEN and SYDVKM. The CDR3 sequence: CASSLLTLVYNHEQFF. In nucleotides, the CDR3 is TGTGCCAGCAGTTTATTAACACTAGTATATAACCATGAGCAGTTCTTC. Full variable domain (rest looked up from reference TRBV28 and TRBJ2-1): DVKVTQSSRYLVKRTGEKVFLECVQDMDHENMFWYRQDPGLGLRLIYFSYDVKMKEKGDIPEGYSVSREKKERFSLILESASTNQTSMYLCASSLLTLVYNHEQFFGPGTRLTVL.

This clonotype appeared a few times. This chain links TRBV4-1 with TRBJ2-3, with D possibly called TRBD1 or TRBD2 (5 bases each). The CDR3 consists of 17 residues. Germline V gene data show CDR1 as MGHRA and CDR2 as YSYEKL. Trimming took 1 base from V and 4 from J, leaving 18 bases between them. CDR3 in DNA: TGCGCCAGCAGCCAAGCCTGGGGGAAACTAATCGCAGATACGCAGTATTTT. It encodes CASSQAWGKLIADTQYF.